These T cell receptor beta chains were read from a single sample in a study of shared clonotypes between healthy human individuals. The table came from immunoSEQ multiplex PCR; TCRdb's copy has only in-frame clones and leaves some out. The table records fewer than 700,000 clones, 85% to 95% of them present only once. The specimen was naive CD8+ T cells sorted from blood. Receptors originate from a woman in her twenties or thirties in good health. Both conserved end residues are part of each CDR3. A D gene is named only where the DNA matches it firmly. Clone size is not always given. Where it is, it says once, few, many or a class for expanded clones.

v_gene: TRBV9
abundance: -
d_gene: -
j_gene: TRBJ1-1
CDR3aa: CASSVNSLNTEAFF
CDR3nt: TGTGCCAGCAGCGTAAACAGTCTGAACACTGAAGCTTTCTTT

v_gene: TRBV4-1
abundance: -
d_gene: TRBD1
j_gene: TRBJ2-1
CDR3aa: CASSLLGQGRYNEQFF
CDR3nt: TGCGCCAGCAGCCTTCTCGGACAGGGACGTTACAATGAGCAGTTCTTC

v_gene: TRBV4-1
abundance: -
d_gene: -
j_gene: TRBJ1-4
CDR3aa: CASSQGRSLNEKLFF
CDR3nt: TGCGCCAGCAGCCAAGGACGTAGCCTTAATGAAAAACTGTTTTTT

v_gene: TRBV7-9
abundance: -
d_gene: TRBD2
j_gene: TRBJ2-7
CDR3aa: CASSEGLLYEQYF
CDR3nt: TGTGCCAGCAGCGAGGGACTACTCTACGAGCAGTACTTC

v_gene: TRBV2
abundance: -
d_gene: -
j_gene: TRBJ2-3
CDR3aa: CASRLQGLDTQYF
CDR3nt: TGTGCCAGCAGGCTACAGGGACTCGATACGCAGTATTTT

v_gene: TRBV1
abundance: -
d_gene: -
j_gene: TRBJ1-1
CDR3aa: CTSSPEDTEAFF
CDR3nt: TGCACCAGCAGCCCGGAGGACACTGAAGCTTTCTTT

v_gene: TRBV4-1
abundance: -
d_gene: -
j_gene: TRBJ2-1
CDR3aa: CASSQDRSSVDEQFF
CDR3nt: TGCGCCAGCAGCCAAGATAGGTCTAGCGTCGATGAGCAGTTCTTC

v_gene: TRBV4-1
abundance: -
d_gene: TRBD1
j_gene: TRBJ1-5
CDR3aa: CASSPIAGQLNQPQHF
CDR3nt: TGCGCCAGCAGCCCAATAGCGGGACAGCTGAATCAGCCCCAGCATTTT

v_gene: TRBV28
abundance: -
d_gene: -
j_gene: TRBJ2-5
CDR3aa: CASSVLDSLQETQYF
CDR3nt: TGTGCCAGCAGTGTGCTTGATTCACTCCAAGAGACCCAGTACTTC

v_gene: TRBV10-1
abundance: -
d_gene: TRBD2
j_gene: TRBJ2-5
CDR3aa: CASSDRTGGQETQYF
CDR3nt: TGCGCCAGCAGTGACCGAACGGGAGGGCAAGAGACCCAGTACTTC

v_gene: TRBV27
abundance: -
d_gene: -
j_gene: TRBJ2-7
CDR3aa: CASSDGSIPYEQYF
CDR3nt: TGTGCCAGCAGTGACGGGTCGATCCCCTACGAGCAGTACTTC

v_gene: TRBV28
abundance: -
d_gene: -
j_gene: TRBJ2-7
CDR3aa: CASSKQGYLSYEQYF
CDR3nt: TGTGCCAGCAGTAAACAGGGTTACCTCTCCTACGAGCAGTACTTC

v_gene: TRBV10-3
abundance: few
d_gene: TRBD2
j_gene: TRBJ2-3
CDR3aa: CAISPPGGRPDTQYF
CDR3nt: TGTGCCATCAGCCCCCCCGGCGGGAGGCCAGATACGCAGTATTTT

v_gene: TRBV19
abundance: once
d_gene: -
j_gene: TRBJ2-7
CDR3aa: CASSIGPSYEQYF
CDR3nt: TGTGCCAGTAGTATAGGGCCCTCCTACGAGCAGTACTTC

v_gene: TRBV5-4
abundance: -
d_gene: -
j_gene: TRBJ2-1
CDR3aa: CASSLEGPAFEQFF
CDR3nt: TGTGCCAGCAGCTTGGAAGGGCCCGCTTTTGAGCAGTTCTTC

v_gene: TRBV7-9
abundance: -
d_gene: TRBD1
j_gene: TRBJ2-1
CDR3aa: CASSWDRGSHNEQFF
CDR3nt: TGTGCCAGCAGCTGGGACAGGGGGTCACACAATGAGCAGTTCTTC

v_gene: TRBV19
abundance: -
d_gene: TRBD2
j_gene: TRBJ2-1
CDR3aa: CASSNNIAGNSYNEQFF
CDR3nt: TGTGCCAGTAGCAACAATATAGCGGGAAACTCCTACAATGAGCAGTTCTTC

v_gene: TRBV28
abundance: -
d_gene: TRBD2
j_gene: TRBJ2-7
CDR3aa: CASSLSLAEASSYEQYF
CDR3nt: TGTGCCAGCAGTTTATCACTAGCGGAGGCATCCTCCTACGAGCAGTACTTC

v_gene: TRBV4-2
abundance: -
d_gene: -
j_gene: TRBJ2-7
CDR3aa: CASSQDVPSYEQYF
CDR3nt: TGTGCCAGCAGCCAAGATGTACCCTCCTACGAGCAGTACTTC

v_gene: TRBV19
abundance: -
d_gene: -
j_gene: TRBJ1-1
CDR3aa: CASSIVFGDKAFF
CDR3nt: TGTGCCAGTAGTATAGTCTTCGGTGATAAAGCTTTCTTT

v_gene: TRBV9
abundance: -
d_gene: TRBD1
j_gene: TRBJ1-1
CDR3aa: CASSSRTGRENTEAFF
CDR3nt: TGTGCCAGCAGCTCCAGGACAGGGCGGGAGAACACTGAAGCTTTCTTT

v_gene: TRBV28
abundance: -
d_gene: -
j_gene: TRBJ2-2
CDR3aa: CASSLSENTGELFF
CDR3nt: TGTGCCAGCAGTTTATCAGAGAACACCGGGGAGCTGTTTTTT

v_gene: TRBV27
abundance: -
d_gene: -
j_gene: TRBJ2-1
CDR3aa: CASRPGIANEQFF
CDR3nt: TGTGCCAGCAGACCAGGGATCGCCAATGAGCAGTTCTTC

v_gene: TRBV27
abundance: -
d_gene: -
j_gene: TRBJ1-4
CDR3aa: CASSITGSLEKLFF
CDR3nt: TGTGCCAGCAGTATCACAGGTTCCCTTGAAAAACTGTTTTTT

v_gene: TRBV27
abundance: -
d_gene: TRBD1
j_gene: TRBJ2-7
CDR3aa: CASGTGTYEQYF
CDR3nt: TGTGCCAGCGGGACAGGGACCTACGAGCAGTACTTC

v_gene: TRBV25-1
abundance: -
d_gene: TRBD2
j_gene: TRBJ2-3
CDR3aa: CASNGIGEGVADTQYF
CDR3nt: TGTGCCAGCAACGGAATCGGGGAGGGAGTGGCAGATACGCAGTATTTT

v_gene: TRBV9
abundance: once
d_gene: TRBD2
j_gene: TRBJ2-1
CDR3aa: CASSVDLASGYNEQFF
CDR3nt: TGTGCCAGCAGCGTAGATTTGGCTAGCGGCTACAATGAGCAGTTCTTC

v_gene: TRBV27
abundance: -
d_gene: -
j_gene: TRBJ2-7
CDR3aa: CASSLLRRGGSYEQYF
CDR3nt: TGTGCCAGCAGTTTATTGCGCAGGGGGGGCTCCTACGAGCAGTACTTC

v_gene: TRBV27
abundance: -
d_gene: -
j_gene: TRBJ2-1
CDR3aa: CASSDPLQAENEQFF
CDR3nt: TGTGCCAGCAGCGACCCCTTACAAGCTGAGAATGAGCAGTTCTTC

v_gene: TRBV9
abundance: -
d_gene: TRBD2
j_gene: TRBJ2-7
CDR3aa: CASSPSGLVSYEQYF
CDR3nt: TGTGCCAGCAGCCCCTCGGGACTAGTCTCCTACGAGCAGTACTTC

v_gene: TRBV10-1
abundance: -
d_gene: -
j_gene: TRBJ2-7
CDR3aa: CASSEPGYEQYF
CDR3nt: TGCGCCAGCAGTGAGCCGGGATACGAGCAGTACTTC

v_gene: TRBV29-1
abundance: once
d_gene: TRBD1
j_gene: TRBJ1-2
CDR3aa: CSVVVGQGANYGYTF
CDR3nt: TGCAGCGTTGTTGTGGGCCAGGGGGCTAACTATGGCTACACCTTC

v_gene: TRBV5-4
abundance: -
d_gene: -
j_gene: TRBJ2-1
CDR3aa: CASSFRDNNEQFF
CDR3nt: TGTGCCAGCAGCTTCCGGGACAACAATGAGCAGTTCTTC

v_gene: TRBV27
abundance: -
d_gene: TRBD2
j_gene: TRBJ2-7
CDR3aa: CASSPSIGLVPYEQYF
CDR3nt: TGTGCCAGCAGTCCGTCTATCGGACTAGTACCCTACGAGCAGTACTTC

v_gene: TRBV5-1
abundance: few
d_gene: -
j_gene: TRBJ2-7
CDR3aa: CASSFNPTYEQYF
CDR3nt: TGCGCCAGCAGCTTTAATCCTACCTACGAGCAGTACTTC

v_gene: TRBV19
abundance: -
d_gene: -
j_gene: TRBJ2-5
CDR3aa: CASSMTEETQYF
CDR3nt: TGTGCCAGTAGTATGACAGAAGAGACCCAGTACTTC